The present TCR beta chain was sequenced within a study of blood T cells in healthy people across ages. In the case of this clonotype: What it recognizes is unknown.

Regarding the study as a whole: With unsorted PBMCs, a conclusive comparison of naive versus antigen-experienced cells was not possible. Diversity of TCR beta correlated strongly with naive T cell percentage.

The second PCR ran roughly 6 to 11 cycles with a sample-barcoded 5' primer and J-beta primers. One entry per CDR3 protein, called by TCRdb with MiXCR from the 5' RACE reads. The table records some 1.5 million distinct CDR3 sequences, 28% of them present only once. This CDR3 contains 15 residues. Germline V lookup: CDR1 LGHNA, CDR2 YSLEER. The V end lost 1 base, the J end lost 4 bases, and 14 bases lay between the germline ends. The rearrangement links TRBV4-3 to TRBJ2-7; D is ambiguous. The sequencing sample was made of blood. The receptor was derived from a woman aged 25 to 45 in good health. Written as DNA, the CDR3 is TGCGCCAGCAGCCAAGCCAGACTTGGTTTTTACGAGCAGTACTTC. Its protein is CASSQARLGFYEQYF.